This T cell receptor (beta chain) was obtained from a study of T cell responses to AZD1222 COVID-19 vaccine (dated by TCRdb to about 2021). Background for the entire study: TCR sequencing covered roughly 230 trial participants: around 210 given two doses of AZD1222 and 26 given two doses of MenACWY control vaccine. Trial participants were enrolled by age into subgroups of 18-55, 56-69 and 70-plus years, and around 150, 29 and 61 TCR-sequenced participants, respectively, were included in these subgroups. The study at large found these results: Conclusions about previously exposed vaccinees were limited because only six or seven AZD1222 recipients were SARS-CoV-2 seropositive at baseline. The vaccine-associated CD4 TCRs covered the entire spike protein, and the dominant responses fell in regions 160-218 and 743-854. Participants were mostly white British and included more females than males, and it was suggested by the authors that clonal diversity may have been underestimated. After two AZD1222 doses, both the breadth and the depth of spike-specific TCRs were significantly higher than at day 0 and than in MenACWY recipients. In the small 56-69-year group, the increase in depth fell short of significance, most likely because of low power. Because no samples from the day 14 peak response were available, repertoires could be characterized only after the peak T cell response. Epitopes outside the regions mutated in the B.1.351 and B.1.1.7 variants were reportedly recognized by nearly half of the unique spike-specific TCRs.

Reading the label with the study, this specimen's time point is: about 28 days (+/-7) after the second vaccine dose. Because spike-specific TCR depth and breadth did not differ between the two schedules, AZD1222 recipients who got a second dose at roughly 4 weeks were pooled with those who got a second dose at roughly 12 weeks. Vaccinee samples came from UK trials COV001 and COV002, including a single-blind randomized controlled phase 2/3 trial of AZD1222 (ChAdOx1 nCoV-19) in healthy adults. For TCRbeta chain sequencing, PBMC samples were collected from trial participants at day 0 and at day 28 after the second dose. In regard to this clone: No cognate antigen has been identified for it. Base qualities are not provided; no much larger clone lies one nucleotide away.

From the cysteine through the phenylalanine, the CDR3 covers 16 amino acids. The read is trimmed to its CDR3 DNA, 48 bases read in frame from base 1. V gives up 0 bases and J gives up 2 bases, and the segment between their germline ends measures 12 bases. Per the germline V gene, SGHRS is the CDR1 and YFSETQ is the CDR2. The CDR3 regions of human TCRbeta chains were subjected to immunosequencing. As for the original processing: Repertoire TCRs were checked for matches against a reference library of SARS-CoV-2-specific TCRs that had been generated using the MIRA antigen-specificity platform. Breadth was defined as the fraction of unique TCRs that were SARS-CoV-2-associated, and depth was defined as the fraction of total T cells that were SARS-CoV-2-associated. Using the MIRA data, every spike-specific TCR was mapped to the spike region that the TCR reacted to and assigned to either a CD4 or a CD8 class. Log10-transformed breadth and depth values were compared by one-way ANOVA with Sidak's multiple comparisons tests. As stored in TCRdb, this immuneACCESS dataset retains in-frame rearrangements with V and J assigned. A fraction of the clones does not appear; measured against another copy, unresolved V genes explain less than half of the discrepancy, and the remainder lacks a known reason. The V and J calls and clone size were taken over from that table, and D and trimming were inferred from the DNA. The sample table records about 110,000 clones; 92% of these occur just once. Around 8.2% of the sample lies in the top ten.

The clonotype comes from an adult who received the AZD1222 COVID-19 vaccine. The sequence is built from TRBV5-1 and TRBJ2-1, with no reliable assignment of the D segment. The sample in question was peripheral blood, obtained 28 days after the second AZD1222 dose. In nucleotides, the sequence is TGCGCCAGCAGCTTGGGTGAGGCTGGCACCTACAATGAGCAGTTCTTC. This yields the protein CASSLGEAGTYNEQFF. Extended through the reference TRBV5-1 and TRBJ2-1 proteins, this CDR3 yields the full variable domain: KAGVTQTPRYLIKTRGQQVTLSCSPISGHRSVSWYQQTPGQGLQFLFEYFSETQRNKGNFPGRFSGRQFSNSRSEMNVSTLELGDSALYLCASSLGEAGTYNEQFFGPGTRLTVL.